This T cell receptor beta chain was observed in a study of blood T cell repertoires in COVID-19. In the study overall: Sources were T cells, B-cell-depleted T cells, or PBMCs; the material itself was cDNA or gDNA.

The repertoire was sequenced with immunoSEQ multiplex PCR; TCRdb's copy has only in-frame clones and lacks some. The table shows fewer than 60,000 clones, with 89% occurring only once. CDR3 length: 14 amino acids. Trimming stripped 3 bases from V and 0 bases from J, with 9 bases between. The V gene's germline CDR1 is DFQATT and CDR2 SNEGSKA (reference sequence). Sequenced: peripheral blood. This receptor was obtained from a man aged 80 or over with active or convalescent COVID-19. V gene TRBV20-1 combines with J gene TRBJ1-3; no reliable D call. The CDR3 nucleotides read TGCAGTGCTAGTAAACTCATCTCTGGAAACACCATATATTTT. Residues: CSASKLISGNTIYF.